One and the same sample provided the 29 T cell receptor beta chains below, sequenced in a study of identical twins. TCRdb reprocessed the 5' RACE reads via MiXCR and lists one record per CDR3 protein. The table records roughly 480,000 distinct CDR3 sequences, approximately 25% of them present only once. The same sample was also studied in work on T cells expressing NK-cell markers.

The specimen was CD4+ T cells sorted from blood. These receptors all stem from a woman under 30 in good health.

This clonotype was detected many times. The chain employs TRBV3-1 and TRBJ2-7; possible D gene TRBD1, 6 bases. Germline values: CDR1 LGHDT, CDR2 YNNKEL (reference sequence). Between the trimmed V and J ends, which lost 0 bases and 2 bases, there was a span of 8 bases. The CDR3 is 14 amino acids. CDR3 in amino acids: CASSQDWTAYEQYF. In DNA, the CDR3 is TGTGCCAGCAGCCAAGATTGGACAGCCTACGAGCAGTACTTC.

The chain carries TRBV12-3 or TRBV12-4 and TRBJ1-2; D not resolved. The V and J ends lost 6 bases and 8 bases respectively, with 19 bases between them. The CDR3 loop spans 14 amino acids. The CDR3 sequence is CASSPPVTQGGYTF. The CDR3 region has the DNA TGTGCCAGCAGCCCCCCGGTTACCCAAGGAGGCTACACCTTC.

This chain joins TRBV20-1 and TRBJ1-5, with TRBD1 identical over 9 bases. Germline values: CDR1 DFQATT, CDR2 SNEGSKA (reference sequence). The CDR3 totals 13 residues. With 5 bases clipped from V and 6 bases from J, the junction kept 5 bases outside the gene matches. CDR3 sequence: CSALTGGVQPQHF. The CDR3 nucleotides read TGCAGTGCTTTAACAGGGGGCGTTCAGCCCCAGCATTTT.

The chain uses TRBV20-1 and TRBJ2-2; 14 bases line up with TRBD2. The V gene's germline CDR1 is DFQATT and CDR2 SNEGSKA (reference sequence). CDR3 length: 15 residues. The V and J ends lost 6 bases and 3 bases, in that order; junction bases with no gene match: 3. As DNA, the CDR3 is TGCAGTGCCCTGGGACTAGCGGGAGACACCGGGGAGCTGTTTTTT. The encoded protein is CSALGLAGDTGELFF.

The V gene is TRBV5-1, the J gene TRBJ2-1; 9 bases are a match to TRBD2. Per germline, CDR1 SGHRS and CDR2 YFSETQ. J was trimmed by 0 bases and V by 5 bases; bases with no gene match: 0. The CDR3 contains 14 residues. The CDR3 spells CASRLAGSYNEQFF. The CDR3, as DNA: TGCGCCAGCAGACTAGCGGGCTCCTACAATGAGCAGTTCTTC.

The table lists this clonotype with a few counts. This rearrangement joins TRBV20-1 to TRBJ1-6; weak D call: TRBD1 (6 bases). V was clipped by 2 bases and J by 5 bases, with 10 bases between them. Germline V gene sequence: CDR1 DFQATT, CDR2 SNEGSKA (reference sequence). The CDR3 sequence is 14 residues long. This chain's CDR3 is CSARMDRDNSPLHF. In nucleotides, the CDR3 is TGCAGTGCTAGAATGGACAGAGATAATTCACCCCTCCACTTT.

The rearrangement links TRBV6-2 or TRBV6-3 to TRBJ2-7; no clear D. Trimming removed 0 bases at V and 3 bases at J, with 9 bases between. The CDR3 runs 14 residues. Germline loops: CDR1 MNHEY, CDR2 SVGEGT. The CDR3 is CASSYSETLYEQYF. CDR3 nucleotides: TGTGCCAGCAGTTACTCAGAAACCCTCTACGAGCAGTACTTC.

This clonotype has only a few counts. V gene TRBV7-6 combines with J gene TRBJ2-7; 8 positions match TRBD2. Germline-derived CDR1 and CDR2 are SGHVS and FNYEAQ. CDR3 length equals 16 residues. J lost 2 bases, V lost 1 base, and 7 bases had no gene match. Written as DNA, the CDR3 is TGTGCCAGCAGCTTAGGATCTAGCGGGTCCGCCTACGAGCAGTACTTC. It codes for CASSLGSSGSAYEQYF.

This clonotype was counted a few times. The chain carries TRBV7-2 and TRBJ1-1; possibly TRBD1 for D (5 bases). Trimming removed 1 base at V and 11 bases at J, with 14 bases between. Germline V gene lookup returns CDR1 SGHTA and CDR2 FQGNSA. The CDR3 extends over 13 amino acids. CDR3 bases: TGTGCCAGCAGCTTAGTAACAAGGGGCCGGGCTTTCTTT. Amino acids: CASSLVTRGRAFF.

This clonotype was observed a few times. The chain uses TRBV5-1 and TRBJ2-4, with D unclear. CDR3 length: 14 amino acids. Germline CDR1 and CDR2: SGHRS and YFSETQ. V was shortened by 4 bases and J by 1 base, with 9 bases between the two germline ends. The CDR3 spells CASSIDIAKNIQYF. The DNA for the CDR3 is TGCGCCAGCAGCATCGACATTGCCAAAAACATTCAGTACTTC. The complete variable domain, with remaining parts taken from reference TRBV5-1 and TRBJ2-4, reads KAGVTQTPRYLIKTRGQQVTLSCSPISGHRSVSWYQQTPGQGLQFLFEYFSETQRNKGNFPGRFSGRQFSNSRSEMNVSTLELGDSALYLCASSIDIAKNIQYFGAGTRLSVL.

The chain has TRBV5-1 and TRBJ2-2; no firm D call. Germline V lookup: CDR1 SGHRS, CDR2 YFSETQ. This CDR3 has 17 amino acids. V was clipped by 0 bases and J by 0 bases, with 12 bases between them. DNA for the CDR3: TGCGCCAGCAGCTTGGCCAGTCAGCAAGCGAACACCGGGGAGCTGTTTTTT. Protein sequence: CASSLASQQANTGELFF.

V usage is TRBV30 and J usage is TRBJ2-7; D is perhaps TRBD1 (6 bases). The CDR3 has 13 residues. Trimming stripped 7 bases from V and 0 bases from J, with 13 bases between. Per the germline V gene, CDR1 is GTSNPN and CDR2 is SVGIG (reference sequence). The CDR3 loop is CAFGQPNSYEQYF. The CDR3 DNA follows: TGTGCCTTCGGACAGCCTAACTCCTACGAGCAGTACTTC.

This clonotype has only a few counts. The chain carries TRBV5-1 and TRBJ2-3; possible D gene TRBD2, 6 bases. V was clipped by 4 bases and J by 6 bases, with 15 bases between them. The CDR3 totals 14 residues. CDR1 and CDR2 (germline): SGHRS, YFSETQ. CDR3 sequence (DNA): TGCGCCAGCAGCGTCGGGACTCCAGGGGATACGCAGTATTTT. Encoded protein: CASSVGTPGDTQYF.

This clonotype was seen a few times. The chain's CDR3 is CASSYPGQKYEQYF. As DNA, the CDR3 is TGTGCCAGCAGTTACCCGGGACAGAAATACGAGCAGTACTTC. V is TRBV6-5 and J is TRBJ2-7, with 7 bases lining up with TRBD1. Per the germline V gene, CDR1 is MNHEY and CDR2 is SVGAGI. This CDR3 is 14 amino acids long. V lost 2 bases, J lost 4 bases, and 5 bases stayed unmatched.

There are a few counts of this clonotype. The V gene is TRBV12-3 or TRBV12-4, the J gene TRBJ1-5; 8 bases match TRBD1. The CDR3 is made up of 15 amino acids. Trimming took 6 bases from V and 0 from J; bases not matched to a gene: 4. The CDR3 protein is CASRQGGYSNQPQHF. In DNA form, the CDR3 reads TGTGCCAGCAGACAGGGGGGGTATAGCAATCAGCCCCAGCATTTT.

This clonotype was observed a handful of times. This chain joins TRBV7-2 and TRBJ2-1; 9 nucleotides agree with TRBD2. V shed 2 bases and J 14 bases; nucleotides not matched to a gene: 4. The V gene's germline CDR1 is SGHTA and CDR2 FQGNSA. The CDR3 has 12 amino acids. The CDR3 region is CASSLYPSGEFF. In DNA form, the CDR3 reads TGTGCCAGCAGCTTATACCCTAGCGGGGAGTTCTTC. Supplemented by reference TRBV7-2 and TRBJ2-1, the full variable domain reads GAGVSQSPSNKVTEKGKDVELRCDPISGHTALYWYRQSLGQGLEFLIYFQGNSAPDKSGLPSDRFSAERTGGSVSTLTIQRTQQEDSAVYLCASSLYPSGEFFGPGTRLTVL.

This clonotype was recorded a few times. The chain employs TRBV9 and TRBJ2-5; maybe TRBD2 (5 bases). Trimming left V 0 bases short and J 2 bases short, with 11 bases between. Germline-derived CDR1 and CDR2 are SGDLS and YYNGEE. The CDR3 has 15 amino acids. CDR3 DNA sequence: TGTGCCAGCAGCGTAGAGCTAGCAAATCAAGAGACCCAGTACTTC. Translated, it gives CASSVELANQETQYF.

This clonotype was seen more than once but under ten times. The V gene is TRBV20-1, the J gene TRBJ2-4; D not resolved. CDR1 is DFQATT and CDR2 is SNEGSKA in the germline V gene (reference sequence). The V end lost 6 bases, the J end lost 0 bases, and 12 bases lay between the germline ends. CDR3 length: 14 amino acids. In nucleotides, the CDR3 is TGCAGTGCCCTCTCGAATATAGCCAAAAACATTCAGTACTTC. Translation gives CSALSNIAKNIQYF.

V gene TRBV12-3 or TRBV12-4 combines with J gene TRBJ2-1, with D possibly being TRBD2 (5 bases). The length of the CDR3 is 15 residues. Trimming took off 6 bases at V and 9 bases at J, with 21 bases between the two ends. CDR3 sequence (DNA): TGTGCCAGCAGGCCAATCAGCGGCCGTCGCAGTGAGCAGTTCTTC. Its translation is CASRPISGRRSEQFF.

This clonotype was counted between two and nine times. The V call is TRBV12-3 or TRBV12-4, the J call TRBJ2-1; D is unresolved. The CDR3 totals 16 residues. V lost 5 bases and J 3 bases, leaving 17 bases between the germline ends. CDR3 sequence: CASSPYHGQIYNEQFF. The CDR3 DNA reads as TGTGCCAGCAGTCCTTATCACGGGCAGATCTACAATGAGCAGTTCTTC.

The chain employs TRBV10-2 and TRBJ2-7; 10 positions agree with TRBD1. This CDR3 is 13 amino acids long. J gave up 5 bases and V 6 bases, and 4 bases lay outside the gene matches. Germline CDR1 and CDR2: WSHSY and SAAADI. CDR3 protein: CASRGTGDHEQYF. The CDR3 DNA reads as TGCGCCAGCAGAGGGACAGGGGACCACGAGCAGTACTTC.

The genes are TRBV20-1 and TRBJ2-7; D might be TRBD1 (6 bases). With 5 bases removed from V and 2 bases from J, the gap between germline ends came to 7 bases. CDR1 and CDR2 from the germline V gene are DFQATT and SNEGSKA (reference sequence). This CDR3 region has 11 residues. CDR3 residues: CSAAGAYEQYF. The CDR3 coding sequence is TGCAGTGCTGCAGGGGCCTACGAGCAGTACTTC.

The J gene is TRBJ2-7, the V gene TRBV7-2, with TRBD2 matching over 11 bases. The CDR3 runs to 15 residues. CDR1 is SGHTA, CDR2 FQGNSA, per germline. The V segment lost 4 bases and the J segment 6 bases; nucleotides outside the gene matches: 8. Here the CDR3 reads CASSYSRLAGSEQYF. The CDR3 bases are TGTGCCAGCAGCTACTCACGACTAGCGGGATCCGAGCAGTACTTC.

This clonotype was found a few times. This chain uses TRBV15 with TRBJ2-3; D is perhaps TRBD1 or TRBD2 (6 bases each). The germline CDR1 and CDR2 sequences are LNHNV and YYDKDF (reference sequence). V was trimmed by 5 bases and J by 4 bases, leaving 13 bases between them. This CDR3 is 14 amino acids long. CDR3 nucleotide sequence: TGTGCCACCAGCGGGGGGCCTTTGGCAGATACGCAGTATTTT. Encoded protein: CATSGGPLADTQYF. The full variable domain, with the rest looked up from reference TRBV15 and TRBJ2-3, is DAMVIQNPRYQVTQFGKPVTLSCSQTLNHNVMYWYQQKSSQAPKLLFHYYDKDFNNEADTPDNFQSRRPNTSFCFLDIRSPGLGDTAMYLCATSGGPLADTQYFGPGTRLTVL.

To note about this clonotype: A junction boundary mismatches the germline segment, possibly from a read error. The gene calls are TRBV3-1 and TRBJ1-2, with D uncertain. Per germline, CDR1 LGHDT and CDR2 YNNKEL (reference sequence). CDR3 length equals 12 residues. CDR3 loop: CASSQGVRPSLF. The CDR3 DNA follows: TGTGCCAGCAGCCAAGGAGTAAGGCCAAGCCTCTTC.

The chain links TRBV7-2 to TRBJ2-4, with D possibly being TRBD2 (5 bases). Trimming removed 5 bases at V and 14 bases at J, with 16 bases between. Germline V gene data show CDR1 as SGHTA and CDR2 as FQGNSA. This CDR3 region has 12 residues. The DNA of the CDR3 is TGTGCCAGCAGCCACCCCGAGGACTCCGAGTACTTC. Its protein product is CASSHPEDSEYF.

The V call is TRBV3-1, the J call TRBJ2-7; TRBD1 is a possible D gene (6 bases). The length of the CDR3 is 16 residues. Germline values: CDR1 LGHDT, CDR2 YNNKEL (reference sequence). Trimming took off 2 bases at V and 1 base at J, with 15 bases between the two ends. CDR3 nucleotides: TGTGCCAGCAGCCAATTTTCCAGGGGCTTATCCTACGAGCAGTACTTC. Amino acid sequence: CASSQFSRGLSYEQYF.

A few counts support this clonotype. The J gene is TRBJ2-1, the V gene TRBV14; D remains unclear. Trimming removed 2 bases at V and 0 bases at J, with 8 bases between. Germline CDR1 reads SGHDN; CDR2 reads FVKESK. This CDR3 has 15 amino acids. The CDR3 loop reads CASSQSWSSYNEQFF. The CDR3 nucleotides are TGTGCCAGCAGCCAATCTTGGTCCTCCTACAATGAGCAGTTCTTC.

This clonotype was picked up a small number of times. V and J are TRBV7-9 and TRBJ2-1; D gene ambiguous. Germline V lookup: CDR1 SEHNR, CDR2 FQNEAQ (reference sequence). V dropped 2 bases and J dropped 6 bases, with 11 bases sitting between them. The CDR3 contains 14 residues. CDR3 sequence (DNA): TGTGCCAGCAGCTTATCTCGGGTCGCCAATGAGCAGTTCTTC. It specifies CASSLSRVANEQFF.